A selection of T cell receptor beta chains follows, all from one sample in a study of blood T cell repertoires in COVID-19. Profiling relied on immunoSEQ multiplex PCR, and the TCRdb table lists in-frame clones only, not all of them. The sample carries about 140,000 clones, 85% to 90% recorded once. Sequences were obtained from peripheral blood. These receptors all come from a human donor in a cohort sampled during active COVID-19. The CDR3 runs from the conserved cysteine through the conserved F or W. Fields, in order: J gene, V gene, D gene, clone size, CDR3 DNA, CDR3 protein. A D gene is named only where the DNA matches it firmly. The size entry is marked missing in some rows and otherwise reads once, few, many or a size class.

j_call: TRBJ2-4
v_call: TRBV4-1
d_call: NA
clone_size: NA
cdr3_nt: TGCGCCAGCAGCCGAGTAGCGGTACTAGCCAAAAACATTCAGTACTTC
cdr3_aa: CASSRVAVLAKNIQYF

j_call: TRBJ1-1
v_call: TRBV28
d_call: NA
clone_size: NA
cdr3_nt: TGTGCCAGCAGTTTCGGACAGTCTGAAGCTTTCTTT
cdr3_aa: CASSFGQSEAFF

j_call: TRBJ2-1
v_call: TRBV27
d_call: TRBD2
clone_size: many
cdr3_nt: TGTGCCAGCAGTTCACTAGCGGGAGGGCCTAGCAATGAGCAGTTCTTC
cdr3_aa: CASSSLAGGPSNEQFF

j_call: TRBJ1-1
v_call: TRBV7-9
d_call: NA
clone_size: few
cdr3_nt: TGTGCCAGCAGCTTGCTAAGGGAGGCGAACACTGAAGCTTTCTTT
cdr3_aa: CASSLLREANTEAFF

j_call: TRBJ2-2
v_call: TRBV7-3
d_call: TRBD2
clone_size: NA
cdr3_nt: TGTGCCAGCAGCTTAGTCGCTAGCGGGAGGCACACCGGGGAGCTGTTTTTT
cdr3_aa: CASSLVASGRHTGELFF

j_call: TRBJ2-1
v_call: TRBV6-2/TRBV6-3
d_call: TRBD2
clone_size: NA
cdr3_nt: TGTGCCAGCAGTTACTCTTCCGGGGGGGCCTACAATGAGCAGTTCTTC
cdr3_aa: CASSYSSGGAYNEQFF

j_call: TRBJ2-5
v_call: TRBV27
d_call: TRBD2
clone_size: NA
cdr3_nt: TGTGCCAGCAGTTTATTCCCCACCGTCGGACTAGCGGGGTCGGAAGAGACCCAGTACTTC
cdr3_aa: CASSLFPTVGLAGSEETQYF

j_call: TRBJ2-7
v_call: TRBV15
d_call: NA
clone_size: NA
cdr3_nt: TGTGCCACCAGCACTCAGGGCTCCTACGAGCAGTACTTC
cdr3_aa: CATSTQGSYEQYF

j_call: TRBJ2-3
v_call: TRBV5-1
d_call: TRBD2
clone_size: NA
cdr3_nt: TGCGCCAGCAGCTTTAGTAGCGGGAGGGACGCGGATACGCAGTATTTT
cdr3_aa: CASSFSSGRDADTQYF

j_call: TRBJ2-1
v_call: TRBV28
d_call: TRBD2
clone_size: NA
cdr3_nt: TGTGCCAGCAATTCGGGGGGGCACAATGAGCAGTTCTTC
cdr3_aa: CASNSGGHNEQFF

j_call: TRBJ2-7
v_call: TRBV6-1
d_call: TRBD1
clone_size: NA
cdr3_nt: TGTGCCAGCAGTGGTACCGGACAGGGGGCTCTCTACGAGCAGTACTTC
cdr3_aa: CASSGTGQGALYEQYF

j_call: TRBJ2-7
v_call: TRBV29-1
d_call: TRBD1
clone_size: NA
cdr3_nt: TGCAGCGTTGAAGATGCAGGGGGCTACGAGCAGTACTTC
cdr3_aa: CSVEDAGGYEQYF

j_call: TRBJ2-3
v_call: TRBV9
d_call: NA
clone_size: once
cdr3_nt: TGTGCCAGCAGCGTAGGAGCGGCGAGTTCAGATACGCAGTATTTT
cdr3_aa: CASSVGAASSDTQYF

j_call: TRBJ2-7
v_call: TRBV5-4
d_call: NA
clone_size: NA
cdr3_nt: TGTGCCAGCAGCTATATAGCAGCGTACGAGCAGTACTTC
cdr3_aa: CASSYIAAYEQYF

j_call: TRBJ1-1
v_call: TRBV11-2
d_call: NA
clone_size: NA
cdr3_nt: TGTGCCAGCAGCTCCCAAGCCCTGCCGAACACTGAAGCTTTCTTT
cdr3_aa: CASSSQALPNTEAFF

j_call: TRBJ2-1
v_call: TRBV11-2
d_call: TRBD1
clone_size: once
cdr3_nt: TGTGCCAGCAGCCCCCCCCCGCCGGACAGGGGCTACAATGAGCAGTTCTTC
cdr3_aa: CASSPPPPDRGYNEQFF

j_call: TRBJ2-5
v_call: TRBV6-1
d_call: NA
clone_size: NA
cdr3_nt: TGTGCCAGCAGTGACGACCCTGGGAGGGAGACCCAGTACTTC
cdr3_aa: CASSDDPGRETQYF

j_call: TRBJ2-7
v_call: TRBV7-2
d_call: NA
clone_size: NA
cdr3_nt: TGTGCCAGCAGCTTAGGGGGCGGCACCTCCTACGAGCAGTACTTC
cdr3_aa: CASSLGGGTSYEQYF

j_call: TRBJ1-6
v_call: TRBV28
d_call: TRBD1
clone_size: few
cdr3_nt: TGTGCCAGCAGCCGGACAGGGCGCAATTCACCCCTCCACTTT
cdr3_aa: CASSRTGRNSPLHF

j_call: TRBJ2-7
v_call: TRBV21-1
d_call: NA
clone_size: NA
cdr3_nt: TGTGCCAGCAGGATTGCAGGGGAGCAGTACTTC
cdr3_aa: CASRIAGEQYF

j_call: TRBJ2-2
v_call: TRBV9
d_call: NA
clone_size: NA
cdr3_nt: TGTGCCAGCAGCGTAGGTTGGGGGGTCGTGAACACCGGGGAGCTGTTTTTT
cdr3_aa: CASSVGWGVVNTGELFF

j_call: TRBJ2-3
v_call: TRBV27
d_call: TRBD2
clone_size: NA
cdr3_nt: TGTGCCAGCAGTTTATATTTAGCGGGGGCTAGCACAGATACGCAGTATTTT
cdr3_aa: CASSLYLAGASTDTQYF

j_call: TRBJ1-6
v_call: TRBV30
d_call: NA
clone_size: few
cdr3_nt: TGTGCCTGGAGTGGAGCAGGGGATTCACCCCTCCACTTT
cdr3_aa: CAWSGAGDSPLHF

j_call: TRBJ2-7
v_call: TRBV28
d_call: NA
clone_size: once
cdr3_nt: TGTGCCAGCAGTTTATACTCCGTTTCCTACGAGCAGTACTTC
cdr3_aa: CASSLYSVSYEQYF

j_call: TRBJ2-3
v_call: TRBV4-1
d_call: NA
clone_size: NA
cdr3_nt: TGCGCCAGCAGCCGGGAGTTAGCGGATACGCAGTATTTT
cdr3_aa: CASSRELADTQYF

j_call: TRBJ2-1
v_call: TRBV30
d_call: NA
clone_size: NA
cdr3_nt: TGTGCCTGGAGTGCGACAGATAAGTCCTACAATGAGCAGTTCTTC
cdr3_aa: CAWSATDKSYNEQFF

j_call: TRBJ1-2
v_call: TRBV28
d_call: TRBD1
clone_size: NA
cdr3_nt: TGTGCCAGCAGCTCCGCCGGGGCAGGGGGCGCGGTAGCTTCCACTCACGGAACCTTC
cdr3_aa: CASSSAGAGGAVASTHGTF

j_call: TRBJ2-5
v_call: TRBV7-3
d_call: NA
clone_size: NA
cdr3_nt: TGTGCCAGCAGCTTAGGGGGACAAAATTGGGAGACCCAGTACTTC
cdr3_aa: CASSLGGQNWETQYF

j_call: TRBJ2-7
v_call: TRBV6-1
d_call: TRBD2
clone_size: NA
cdr3_nt: TGTGCCAGCAGTGAATATCGTGGACTAGCGAGCTCCTACGAGCAGTACTTC
cdr3_aa: CASSEYRGLASSYEQYF

j_call: TRBJ1-4
v_call: TRBV6-1
d_call: NA
clone_size: NA
cdr3_nt: TGTGCCAGCAGTGAAGGAGGAATTGCTGAAAAACTGTTTTTT
cdr3_aa: CASSEGGIAEKLFF

j_call: TRBJ2-2
v_call: TRBV9
d_call: TRBD1
clone_size: NA
cdr3_nt: TGTGCCAGCAGCGTAGAGGGGGCTAACACCGGGGAGCTGTTTTTT
cdr3_aa: CASSVEGANTGELFF

j_call: TRBJ1-2
v_call: TRBV5-6
d_call: NA
clone_size: once
cdr3_nt: TGTGCCAGCATCAAAGGTGGGGCGGGGGGCTATGGCTACACCTTC
cdr3_aa: CASIKGGAGGYGYTF

j_call: TRBJ1-6
v_call: TRBV4-1
d_call: TRBD1
clone_size: NA
cdr3_nt: TGCGCCAGCAGCCAGACCGGGACAGGGGTGGAATCACCCCTCCACTTT
cdr3_aa: CASSQTGTGVESPLHF

j_call: TRBJ2-3
v_call: TRBV9
d_call: NA
clone_size: NA
cdr3_nt: TGTGCCAGCAGCGTAGTACCCAGTGGTACGCAGTATTTT
cdr3_aa: CASSVVPSGTQYF

j_call: TRBJ1-4
v_call: TRBV4-1
d_call: NA
clone_size: NA
cdr3_nt: TGCGCCAGCAGCCACGGTGCAACTAATGAAAAACTGTTTTTT
cdr3_aa: CASSHGATNEKLFF

j_call: TRBJ1-2
v_call: TRBV30
d_call: NA
clone_size: NA
cdr3_nt: TGTGCCTGGAGTGGGGGGACACACCATAACTATGGCTACACCTTC
cdr3_aa: CAWSGGTHHNYGYTF

j_call: TRBJ1-4
v_call: TRBV7-9
d_call: NA
clone_size: few
cdr3_nt: TGTGCCAGCAGCCTCTCTGACAGAACTGAAAAACTGTTTTTT
cdr3_aa: CASSLSDRTEKLFF

j_call: TRBJ2-1
v_call: TRBV6-5
d_call: TRBD1
clone_size: NA
cdr3_nt: TGTGCCAGCAGTTTGAGTGACAGGGCCCACAATGAGCAGTTCTTC
cdr3_aa: CASSLSDRAHNEQFF

j_call: TRBJ1-2
v_call: TRBV7-3
d_call: TRBD1
clone_size: NA
cdr3_nt: TGTGCCAGCAGCTTGGACAGGGGAAATGGCTACACCTTC
cdr3_aa: CASSLDRGNGYTF

j_call: TRBJ2-1
v_call: TRBV10-3
d_call: NA
clone_size: NA
cdr3_nt: TGTGCCATCAGTGAGTCGAATTTCCAGAGGGACAATGAGCAGTTCTTC
cdr3_aa: CAISESNFQRDNEQFF

j_call: TRBJ2-2
v_call: TRBV3-1/TRBV3-2
d_call: NA
clone_size: NA
cdr3_nt: TGTGCCAGCAGCCCCCGGGGGAGCATCCTTTACAACACCGGGGAGCTGTTTTTT
cdr3_aa: CASSPRGSILYNTGELFF

j_call: TRBJ2-2
v_call: TRBV9
d_call: NA
clone_size: NA
cdr3_nt: TGTGCCAGCAGCGTAGGGCTTAGGGGGAGTGACACCGGGGAGCTGTTTTTT
cdr3_aa: CASSVGLRGSDTGELFF

j_call: TRBJ2-2
v_call: TRBV6-5
d_call: NA
clone_size: many
cdr3_nt: TGTGCCACCCGGCAGGGGAACACCGGGGAGCTGTTTTTT
cdr3_aa: CATRQGNTGELFF

j_call: TRBJ2-1
v_call: TRBV5-4
d_call: NA
clone_size: few
cdr3_nt: TGTGCCAGCAGCTTGAGGGACAAACCTTACAATGAGCAGTTCTTC
cdr3_aa: CASSLRDKPYNEQFF

j_call: TRBJ1-3
v_call: TRBV4-2
d_call: NA
clone_size: NA
cdr3_nt: TGTGCCAGCAGCCTACAGAGCCCCGGAGGGGCGGGAAACACCATATATTTT
cdr3_aa: CASSLQSPGGAGNTIYF

j_call: TRBJ2-1
v_call: TRBV28
d_call: NA
clone_size: NA
cdr3_nt: TGTGCCTGCCAAGGGGGTGGATTAGGTGAGCAGTTCTTC
cdr3_aa: CACQGGGLGEQFF

j_call: TRBJ2-7
v_call: TRBV7-9
d_call: TRBD1
clone_size: NA
cdr3_nt: TGTGCCAGCCAGGTCGGGACAGGGGTGTACGAGCAGTACTTC
cdr3_aa: CASQVGTGVYEQYF

j_call: TRBJ2-1
v_call: TRBV29-1
d_call: TRBD1
clone_size: NA
cdr3_nt: TGCAGCGTTGACAGGGGGCTCTCGATATCCTACAATGAGCAGTTCTTC
cdr3_aa: CSVDRGLSISYNEQFF

j_call: TRBJ1-6
v_call: TRBV5-1
d_call: NA
clone_size: few
cdr3_nt: TGCGCCAGCAGCTTGACAGCTACTTATAATTCACCCCTCCACTTT
cdr3_aa: CASSLTATYNSPLHF

j_call: TRBJ2-3
v_call: TRBV5-1
d_call: TRBD2
clone_size: NA
cdr3_nt: TGCGCCAGCAGCTTGGGCCTAGCGGGGCGAACAGATACGCAGTATTTT
cdr3_aa: CASSLGLAGRTDTQYF

j_call: TRBJ1-4
v_call: TRBV23-1
d_call: NA
clone_size: NA
cdr3_nt: TGCGCCAGCAGTCGAAGTCATCAGGGGACTAATGAAAAACTGTTTTTT
cdr3_aa: CASSRSHQGTNEKLFF

j_call: TRBJ2-7
v_call: TRBV3-1/TRBV3-2
d_call: NA
clone_size: NA
cdr3_nt: TGTGCCAGCAGCCAAGATACGGGTTACGAGCAGTACTTC
cdr3_aa: CASSQDTGYEQYF

j_call: TRBJ2-2
v_call: TRBV4-1
d_call: NA
clone_size: NA
cdr3_nt: TGCGCCAGCAGCCAGAGCGGAAGGAACACCGGGGAGCTGTTTTTT
cdr3_aa: CASSQSGRNTGELFF